This TCR beta chain was recorded in a study of T-cell memory formation after mild COVID-19. V lost 3 bases and J 6 bases, leaving 14 bases between the germline ends. From germline, CDR1 is DFQATT and CDR2 SNEGSKA (reference sequence). CDR3 length: 13 residues. TCRdb independently ran MiXCR on the 5' RACE reads; one entry per CDR3 protein. The sample shows fewer than 450,000 distinct CDR3 sequences, around 21% of them seen only once. This clonotype was picked up a small number of times. The rearrangement links TRBV20-1 to TRBJ1-2; no firm D call. This TCR was recovered from an adult woman who had mild COVID-19 (a few samples of this study predate the infection). Cell type and time point are not known. Input material: PBMCs or a T cell subset sorted from them (not recorded which). The CDR3 nucleotides read TGCAGTGCTAGTCCGGGAAGGAGGGATGGCTACACCTTC. Its protein product is CSASPGRRDGYTF.